These T cell receptor beta chains were read from a single sample in a study of T cell responses to AZD1222 COVID-19 vaccine. Clones were sequenced by immunoSEQ multiplex PCR, and TCRdb holds only the in-frame ones, with some missing. Of about 100,000 clones listed, approximately 86% are singletons. This specimen was peripheral blood, taken 28 days after the second dose of the MenACWY control vaccine. The receptors here all came from an adult who received the MenACWY meningococcal vaccine as a control. Each CDR3 is given with its conserved first and last residue. The D gene is left open where the match is weak. The size of a clone is reported for some rows only, either as once, few or many, or as a class for expanded clones.

CDR3aa: CAWISPRGSNTEAFF
CDR3nt: TGTGCCTGGATCTCCCCCAGGGGGTCGAACACTGAAGCTTTCTTT
d_gene: TRBD1
v_gene: TRBV30
j_gene: TRBJ1-1
abundance: NA

CDR3aa: CASSVVGGNTDTQYF
CDR3nt: TGTGCCAGCAGCGTAGTGGGGGGAAACACAGATACGCAGTATTTT
d_gene: NA
v_gene: TRBV9
j_gene: TRBJ2-3
abundance: NA

CDR3aa: CASSLRGVRFYEQYF
CDR3nt: TGTGCCAGCAGTTTAAGGGGGGTTCGGTTCTACGAGCAGTACTTC
d_gene: NA
v_gene: TRBV28
j_gene: TRBJ2-7
abundance: NA

CDR3aa: CASRDGGQGGTEAFF
CDR3nt: TGTGCCAGTAGGGATGGCGGACAGGGGGGCACTGAAGCTTTCTTT
d_gene: TRBD1
v_gene: TRBV19
j_gene: TRBJ1-1
abundance: NA

CDR3aa: CASSMGQGAVQPQHF
CDR3nt: TGTGCCAGTAGTATGGGACAGGGGGCAGTTCAGCCCCAGCATTTT
d_gene: TRBD1
v_gene: TRBV19
j_gene: TRBJ1-5
abundance: NA

CDR3aa: CASSLNSGNYGYTF
CDR3nt: TGTGCCAGCAGCTTAAACAGCGGTAACTATGGCTACACCTTC
d_gene: NA
v_gene: TRBV7-2
j_gene: TRBJ1-2
abundance: once

CDR3aa: CARDTGKPSLYYNSPLHF
CDR3nt: TGTGCCAGAGATACAGGGAAACCATCCTTGTACTATAATTCACCCCTCCACTTT
d_gene: NA
v_gene: TRBV7-4
j_gene: TRBJ1-6
abundance: NA

CDR3aa: CASSPSGTGGRGYTF
CDR3nt: TGTGCCAGCTCACCGAGTGGGACAGGGGGAAGGGGCTACACCTTC
d_gene: TRBD1
v_gene: TRBV18
j_gene: TRBJ1-2
abundance: NA

CDR3aa: CASSFSGGALETQYF
CDR3nt: TGCGCCAGCAGCTTTAGCGGGGGGGCCCTGGAGACCCAGTACTTC
d_gene: TRBD2
v_gene: TRBV5-1
j_gene: TRBJ2-5
abundance: NA

CDR3aa: CASSGGLAGDSYNEQFF
CDR3nt: TGCGCCAGCAGCGGGGGACTAGCGGGGGACTCCTACAATGAGCAGTTCTTC
d_gene: TRBD2
v_gene: TRBV5-1
j_gene: TRBJ2-1
abundance: NA

CDR3aa: CASSLRTRSNQPQHF
CDR3nt: TGTGCCAGCAGCTTAAGAACAAGAAGCAATCAGCCCCAGCATTTT
d_gene: NA
v_gene: TRBV7-3
j_gene: TRBJ1-5
abundance: NA

CDR3aa: CASSRLGRGDGYTF
CDR3nt: TGTGCCAGCAGCCGGTTAGGGCGGGGGGATGGCTACACCTTC
d_gene: NA
v_gene: TRBV11-2
j_gene: TRBJ1-2
abundance: once

CDR3aa: CASSQRWQQTLSYEQYF
CDR3nt: TGTGCCAGCAGCCAACGTTGGCAACAGACTCTCTCATACGAGCAGTACTTC
d_gene: NA
v_gene: TRBV3-1/TRBV3-2
j_gene: TRBJ2-7
abundance: NA

CDR3aa: CASSQVAQGVNNEQFF
CDR3nt: TGTGCCAGCAGCCAAGTAGCACAGGGGGTGAACAATGAGCAGTTCTTC
d_gene: TRBD1
v_gene: TRBV4-2
j_gene: TRBJ2-1
abundance: NA

CDR3aa: CASSSNAGTASEQYF
CDR3nt: TGTGCCAGCAGCTCGAACGCCGGGACAGCGAGCGAGCAGTACTTC
d_gene: TRBD1
v_gene: TRBV7-2
j_gene: TRBJ2-7
abundance: NA

CDR3aa: CATSRVPGQNNEKLFF
CDR3nt: TGTGCCACCAGCAGAGTGCCGGGACAGAATAATGAAAAACTGTTTTTT
d_gene: TRBD1
v_gene: TRBV15
j_gene: TRBJ1-4
abundance: NA

CDR3aa: CASSYSVSGGVEQYF
CDR3nt: TGTGCCAGCAGTTACTCGGTTTCGGGAGGGGTCGAGCAGTACTTC
d_gene: TRBD2
v_gene: TRBV6-5
j_gene: TRBJ2-7
abundance: NA

CDR3aa: CASSPRPGGWDTQYF
CDR3nt: TGTGCCAGCAGCCCGCGACCTGGGGGATGGGATACGCAGTATTTT
d_gene: NA
v_gene: TRBV9
j_gene: TRBJ2-3
abundance: once

CDR3aa: CASSGGVGEAFF
CDR3nt: TGTGCCAGCAGCGGAGGGGTAGGGGAAGCTTTCTTT
d_gene: NA
v_gene: TRBV9
j_gene: TRBJ1-1
abundance: NA

CDR3aa: CASSSLQGSGANVLTF
CDR3nt: TGTGCCAGCTCAAGCCTCCAGGGCTCCGGGGCCAACGTCCTGACTTTC
d_gene: NA
v_gene: TRBV18
j_gene: TRBJ2-6
abundance: NA

CDR3aa: CASSFQPYQETQYF
CDR3nt: TGCGCCAGCAGCTTCCAGCCATATCAAGAGACCCAGTACTTC
d_gene: NA
v_gene: TRBV5-1
j_gene: TRBJ2-5
abundance: NA

CDR3aa: CASSLGLAGARQYF
CDR3nt: TGTGCCAGCAGCTTAGGACTAGCGGGGGCTAGGCAGTACTTC
d_gene: TRBD2
v_gene: TRBV11-2
j_gene: TRBJ2-7
abundance: NA